This entry describes one T cell receptor (beta chain). It lacks a known antigen. The input lacks base qualities; no much larger clone sits a single base away. These data come from a study of blood T cell repertoires in COVID-19 (dated by TCRdb to 2019 to 2021). As for the study more broadly: Collaborator samples came from the United States, Italy and Spain and covered acute and convalescent phases of COVID-19. Where HLA class I and class II types were available, the types were taken from metadata supplied by the sample provider, not from assay-based typing. The samples were drawn from the first 160 participants of the ongoing ImmuneRACE study and from 1,254 subjects provided by 6 global collaborators. Deeply sampled blood TCRbeta repertoires from subjects exposed to, actively infected with, or recovered from COVID-19 were included in the dataset. Nearly every sample came with metadata listing a de-identified subject ID, COVID-19 status, age in years and sex. The material from the prospective study consisted of cDNA or gDNA derived from T cells, B-cell-depleted T cells, or PBMCs. The repertoires were released in a freely available public database intended as a resource for research on the immune response to SARS-CoV-2.

Whole blood was collected in K2EDTA tubes by collaborating institutions according to the institutions' own protocols. For TCRbeta analysis, collaborators shipped samples in one of three forms: frozen whole blood, isolated PBMCs, or DNA extracted from either of those sample types. Including the terminal cysteine and phenylalanine, the CDR3 comprises 15 residues. The sequence is cut down to CDR3 DNA, 45 bases in frame from base 1. CDR1 and CDR2 are drawn from the germline V gene: LGHNT, FRNRAP. Ends trimmed: V by 6 bases, J by 5 bases; bases unmatched to a gene: 7. The immunoSEQ Assay, a bias-controlled multiplex PCR, was used to amplify TCRbeta CDR3 regions from genomic DNA. Concerning the study's data processing: Within the assay, amplification of reference gene primers was used to estimate how many nucleated cells each sample contained. To quantify the absolute abundance of each unique TCRbeta CDR3 rearrangement, sequence reads were collapsed and filtered. For each sample, productive Simpson clonality was calculated by taking the square root of Simpson's diversity index across productive rearrangements. Sourced from immuneACCESS, this table was stored by TCRdb with only in-frame sequences that have V and J called. A share of the clones is absent; for the studies checked, an unresolved V gene accounts for under half, and the remainder has no known explanation. That table is the source of V, J and clone size, and D and trimming were worked out from the DNA. This sample lists about 140,000 clones; around 87% were detected once. Roughly 2.5% of the sample lies in the top ten.

The study at large found these results: Clinical and demographic metadata were provided uncurated, with the amount varying by source and participant.

The sequence was collected from a middle-aged man with active COVID-19. The sequence is built from TRBV12-5 and TRBJ2-4; the central 10 bases match TRBD1. The sample taken for sequencing was peripheral blood. CDR3 reads: CASGDTGTGENIQYF. In nucleotides, the sequence is TGTGCTAGTGGGGATACTGGGACAGGGGAAAACATTCAGTACTTC.